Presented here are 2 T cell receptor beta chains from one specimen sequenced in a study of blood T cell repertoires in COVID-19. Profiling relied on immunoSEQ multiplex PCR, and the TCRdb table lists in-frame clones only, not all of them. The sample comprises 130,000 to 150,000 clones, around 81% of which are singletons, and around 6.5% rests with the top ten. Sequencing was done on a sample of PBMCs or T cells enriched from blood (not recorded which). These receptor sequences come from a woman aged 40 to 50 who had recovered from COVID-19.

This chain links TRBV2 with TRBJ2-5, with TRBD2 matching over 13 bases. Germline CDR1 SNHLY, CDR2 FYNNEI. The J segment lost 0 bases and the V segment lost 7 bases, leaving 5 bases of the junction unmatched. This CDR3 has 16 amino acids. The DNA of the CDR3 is TGTGCCAGCACCGTCGGACTAGCGGGGGACCAAGAGACCCAGTACTTC. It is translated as CASTVGLAGDQETQYF.

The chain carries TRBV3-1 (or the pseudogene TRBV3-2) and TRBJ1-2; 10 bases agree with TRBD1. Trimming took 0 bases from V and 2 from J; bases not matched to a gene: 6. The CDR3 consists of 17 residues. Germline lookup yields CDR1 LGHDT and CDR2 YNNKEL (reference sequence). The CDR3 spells CASSQDLATGGNYGYTF. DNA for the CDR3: TGTGCCAGCAGCCAAGATCTGGCGACAGGGGGCAACTATGGCTACACCTTC.